The 18 T cell receptor beta chains given below trace back to one sample, sequenced in a study of CD8 T cells in Susac syndrome. RNA, at about 0.45 to 1 ug, was reverse transcribed with random hexamers. A single record per CDR3 protein comes from TCRdb applying MiXCR to the immunoSEQ multiplex PCR reads. The sample shows tens of thousands of distinct CDR3 sequences, approximately 93% of them seen only once. The sequenced sample was CD8+ T cells from PBMCs. These receptor sequences come from a human donor with Susac syndrome.

For the CDR3, the DNA is TGTGCCAGCAGCCAAGACCTACTAGCGGGAGGGGGCGATGAGCAGTTCTTC. It encodes CASSQDLLAGGGDEQFF. The chain employs TRBV3-1 and TRBJ2-1, with 13 positions matching TRBD2. CDR3 length: 17 residues. Germline values: CDR1 LGHDT, CDR2 YNNKEL (reference sequence). V shed 0 bases, J shed 8 bases, and the junction held 7 bases outside the gene matches.

The chain links TRBV5-4 to TRBJ2-3, with D maybe TRBD2 (5 bases). CDR1 is SGHNT, CDR2 YYREEE, per germline (reference sequence). V lost 3 bases and J 4 bases, leaving 24 bases between the germline ends. CDR3 length: 18 residues. The CDR3 sequence: CASSSADLLGRVADTQYF. As DNA, the CDR3 is TGTGCCAGCAGCTCAGCCGATCTACTAGGACGGGTAGCAGATACGCAGTATTTT.

This clonotype is a singleton in its sample. This chain joins TRBV7-2 and TRBJ1-1; D is unresolved. The CDR3 contains 14 residues. The ends were cut back, 2 bases at V and 4 bases at J, with 11 bases in the middle. CDR1 is SGHTA and CDR2 is FQGNSA in the germline V gene. The CDR3: CASSLSGRVTEAFF. The CDR3 DNA sequence: TGTGCCAGCAGCTTATCCGGACGAGTCACTGAAGCTTTCTTT.

This sequence joins TRBV7-9 and TRBJ2-1; TRBD2 might be the D (6 bases). Germline V gene sequence: CDR1 SEHNR, CDR2 FQNEAQ (reference sequence). The CDR3 has 16 amino acids. The germline V and J ends were trimmed by 5 bases and 6 bases, with 20 bases remaining between them. Written as DNA, the CDR3 is TGTGCCAGCAGCCACACGACTAGTTTGGTACGCAATGAGCAGTTCTTC. It is translated as CASSHTTSLVRNEQFF.

The sample holds a few counts of this clonotype. V usage is TRBV7-2 and J usage is TRBJ1-6; no clear D gene. There are 13 residues in the CDR3. From germline, CDR1 is SGHTA and CDR2 FQGNSA. V was shortened by 0 bases and J by 10 bases, with 7 bases between the two germline ends. The CDR3 nucleotides read TGTGCCAGCAGCTTAGCCCTAGGGTCACCCCTCCACTTT. As protein: CASSLALGSPLHF.

The CDR3, as DNA: TGCAGCGTTGAACTGGCAGCAGTGGACACTGAAGCTTTCTTT. It is translated as CSVELAAVDTEAFF. The J gene is TRBJ1-1, the V gene TRBV29-1; D remains unclear. CDR3 size: 14 residues. CDR1 and CDR2 from the germline V gene are SQVTM and ANQGSEA. V shed 2 bases and J shed 3 bases, with 13 bases lying between them.

The chain combines TRBV2 with TRBJ1-3, with TRBD1 identical over 7 bases. The germline gives CDR1 SNHLY, CDR2 FYNNEI. The V segment lost 4 bases and the J segment 0 bases; nucleotides outside the gene matches: 15. There are 19 residues in the CDR3. The CDR3 coding sequence is TGTGCCAGCAGTGTCCGTCCCGGAGGACAGGACACCTCTGGAAACACCATATATTTT. Amino acids: CASSVRPGGQDTSGNTIYF.

The V gene is TRBV19, the J gene TRBJ1-2; D remains unclear. With 7 bases removed from V and 8 bases from J, the gap between germline ends came to 11 bases. Germline V gene lookup returns CDR1 LNHDA and CDR2 SQIVND (reference sequence). The CDR3 has 11 amino acids. CDR3 bases: TGTGCCAGTACCAGCGATAGGGGCTACACCTTC. Residues: CASTSDRGYTF. The whole variable domain, remainder taken from reference TRBV19 and TRBJ1-2, is DGGITQSPKYLFRKEGQNVTLSCEQNLNHDAMYWYRQDPGQGLRLIYYSQIVNDFQKGDIAEGYSVSREKKESFPLTVTSAQKNPTAFYLCASTSDRGYTFGSGTRLTVV.

This chain joins TRBV24-1 and TRBJ2-1; the match to TRBD1 covers 8 bases. Germline V gene data show CDR1 as KGHDR and CDR2 as SFDVKD. V trimming: 3 bases; J trimming: 6 bases; junction bases outside the gene matches: 6. The CDR3 runs 15 residues. The CDR3 here is CATSDLRTGSNEQFF. The CDR3 DNA sequence: TGTGCCACCAGTGATCTCCGGACAGGGAGCAATGAGCAGTTCTTC.

Concerning this clonotype itself: One junction end does not reproduce the germline sequence, and a read error may be involved. The chain is built from TRBV20-1 and TRBJ1-1; D is uncertain. Germline V gene sequence: CDR1 DFQATT, CDR2 SNEGSKA (reference sequence). The CDR3 has 15 residues. CDR3 sequence: CSARDDRRVNTEVFF. CDR3 in DNA: TGCAGTGCTAGAGATGATCGGCGGGTGAACACTGAAGTTTTCTTT.

V and J are TRBV30 and TRBJ1-2; 8 positions agree with TRBD1. The CDR3 is made up of 13 amino acids. Looked up from germline, CDR1 is GTSNPN and CDR2 is SVGIG (reference sequence). Trimming took 5 bases from V and 5 from J; bases not matched to a gene: 7. The CDR3: CAWGQGPSYGYTF. The CDR3 DNA follows: TGTGCCTGGGGACAGGGCCCATCTTATGGCTACACCTTC.

In this sample, this clonotype turned up a few times. The V and J genes are TRBV28 and TRBJ2-1; TRBD2 matches 12 bases. CDR3 length: 16 residues. The V segment lost 4 bases and the J segment 7 bases; nucleotides outside the gene matches: 8. The germline CDR1 and CDR2 sequences are MDHEN and SYDVKM. CDR3 DNA: TGTGCCAGCAGTTCCTTGACTAGCGGGAGTATTAATGAGCAGTTCTTC. This codes for CASSSLTSGSINEQFF.

In the case of this clonotype: Its ends do not fully match the called genes, so a read error is possible. The chain carries TRBV5-1 and TRBJ1-1; D is possibly TRBD1 (5 bases). Germline lookup yields CDR1 SGHRS and CDR2 YFSETQ. The CDR3 has 16 residues. The CDR3 spells CASGLEFGGITTEAFF. The DNA of the CDR3 is TGCGCCAGCGGCTTGGAGTTCGGGGGAATTACGACTGAAGCTTTCTTT.

The chain employs TRBV6-4 and TRBJ1-1; 8 nucleotides match TRBD1. The CDR3 runs 11 residues. CDR1 is MRHNA and CDR2 is SNTAGT in the germline V gene. With V trimmed by 7 bases and J by 10 bases, 5 bases remained unmatched. The CDR3 DNA sequence: TGTGCCAGCACTAAACAGGGGGGAGCTTTCTTT. Amino acids: CASTKQGGAFF.

The chain carries TRBV6-1 and TRBJ1-4, with 9 nucleotides matching TRBD1. This CDR3 is built from 12 residues. J lost 8 bases, V lost 10 bases, and 5 bases had no gene match. In germline, CDR1 is MNHNS, CDR2 SASEGT. The CDR3, as DNA: TGTGCCACCAACAGGGGGCTCGAAAAACTGTTTTTT. It yields the protein CATNRGLEKLFF.

V and J are TRBV12-3 or TRBV12-4 and TRBJ1-3; maybe TRBD1 (5 bases). This CDR3 has 15 amino acids. Trimming took 6 bases from V and 0 from J, leaving 12 bases between them. CDR3 in DNA: TGTGCCAGCAGGCCAAGACAGTCCTCTGGAAACACCATATATTTT. The encoded protein is CASRPRQSSGNTIYF.

The chain joins TRBV6-1 to TRBJ1-5; weak D call: TRBD1 (6 bases). CDR3 length: 14 amino acids. V lost 5 bases to trimming and J lost 6 bases, with 14 bases between them. The germline gives CDR1 MNHNS, CDR2 SASEGT. In nucleotides, the CDR3 is TGTGCCAGCAGTTCCCCAGGGGAAGGTCAGCCCCAGCATTTT. It encodes CASSSPGEGQPQHF.

This clonotype was found once. The rearrangement links TRBV15 to TRBJ2-6, with 10 nucleotides matching TRBD1. The V and J ends lost 6 bases and 0 bases, in that order; junction bases with no gene match: 14. The germline CDR1 and CDR2 sequences are LNHNV and YYDKDF (reference sequence). This CDR3 has 20 amino acids. The CDR3 region has the DNA TGTGCCACCAGAGACCCCTACGAGACAGGGGGCCTCTCTGGGGCCAACGTCCTGACTTTC. Translated, it gives CATRDPYETGGLSGANVLTF.